Listed here are 11 T cell receptor beta chains from one sample, sequenced in a study of T cell changes during pregnancy in multiple sclerosis. Repertoires were generated with immunoSEQ multiplex PCR, while TCRdb's copy carries only in-frame clones and drops some. The sample holds tens of thousands of clones, 75% to 90% seen once. The input for sequencing was peripheral blood, taken after pregnancy. The receptors were sampled from a female donor in good health, enrolled as a control in a pregnancy study.

The J gene is TRBJ2-5, the V gene TRBV19; 8 bases map to TRBD2. CDR1 LNHDA and CDR2 SQIVND come from the germline V gene (reference sequence). The CDR3 extends over 16 amino acids. J was trimmed by 4 bases and V by 5 bases; bases with no gene match: 12. CDR3 DNA: TGTGCCAGTAGTCTGTCCGGGACTAGTGTTGGAGAGACCCAGTACTTC. Translation: CASSLSGTSVGETQYF.

This clone was detected only a few times. The rearrangement links TRBV15 to TRBJ1-1, with 7 positions matching TRBD1. This CDR3 region has 17 residues. V dropped 1 base and J dropped 4; count of bases not matched to a gene: 12. Germline values: CDR1 LNHNV, CDR2 YYDKDF (reference sequence). CDR3 protein: CATSRARAGPGGTEAFF. CDR3 nucleotides: TGTGCCACCAGCAGAGCTCGGGCGGGGCCAGGGGGCACTGAAGCTTTCTTT. The variable domain in full, completed from reference TRBV15 and TRBJ1-1, reads DAMVIQNPRYQVTQFGKPVTLSCSQTLNHNVMYWYQQKSSQAPKLLFHYYDKDFNNEADTPDNFQSRRPNTSFCFLDIRSPGLGDTAMYLCATSRARAGPGGTEAFFGQGTRLTVV.

The count of this clone is one. V gene TRBV18 combines with J gene TRBJ1-1, with a weak D call TRBD1 (6 bases). The CDR3 covers 15 residues. Germline V lookup: CDR1 KGHSH, CDR2 LQKENI. Trimming stripped 2 bases from V and 3 bases from J, with 13 bases between. The CDR3 is CASSPLQGGDTEAFF. CDR3 bases: TGTGCCAGCTCACCATTACAGGGTGGCGACACTGAAGCTTTCTTT.

The J gene is TRBJ2-3, the V gene TRBV2; 8 nucleotides agree with TRBD2. The trim removed 2 bases at V and 4 bases at J, leaving 17 bases unmatched. Germline V gene lookup returns CDR1 SNHLY and CDR2 FYNNEI. This CDR3 is built from 19 residues. The CDR3 region has the DNA TGTGCCAGCAGTGAACGGCTAGCGGGCAACTATCCCCTACCAGATACGCAGTATTTT. It translates to CASSERLAGNYPLPDTQYF.

V gene TRBV30 combines with J gene TRBJ2-1; no definite D call. Trimming left V 5 bases short and J 8 bases short, with 13 bases between. Germline V CDR1 and CDR2: GTSNPN, SVGIG (reference sequence). This CDR3 is built from 12 residues. The CDR3 loop is CAWCTPPHEQFF. The CDR3 DNA is TGTGCCTGGTGTACTCCACCCCATGAGCAGTTCTTC.

This sequence joins TRBV4-2 and TRBJ2-1, with D perhaps matching TRBD1 (5 bases). The CDR3 contains 14 residues. The germline V gene has CDR1 LGHNA and CDR2 YNFKEQ. Trimming cost V 8 bases and J 2 bases, with 13 bases left between them. In DNA form, the CDR3 reads TGTGCCAGCCAAATAACAGGTGCCTACAATGAGCAGTTCTTC. It translates to CASQITGAYNEQFF.

This chain links TRBV6-1 with TRBJ2-2; tentatively, D is TRBD1 (6 bases). Trimming stripped 5 bases from V and 6 bases from J, with 13 bases between. Germline V gene data show CDR1 as MNHNS and CDR2 as SASEGT. The CDR3 sequence is 14 residues long. The DNA for the CDR3 is TGTGCCAGCAGTACCGCAGGGGCCTCCGGGGAGCTGTTTTTT. It specifies CASSTAGASGELFF.

Only one count was recorded for this clone. The chain employs TRBV10-1 and TRBJ2-3; possibly TRBD2 for D (6 bases). Trimming pared 8 bases from V and 1 base from J, leaving 13 bases between. Germline lookup yields CDR1 WNHNN and CDR2 SYGVQD (reference sequence). This CDR3 has 14 residues. The CDR3 DNA reads TGCGCCAGCTCCCGCGGGACCCGCACAGATACGCAGTATTTT. It specifies CASSRGTRTDTQYF.

The chain is built from TRBV19 and TRBJ2-1; 12 bases map to TRBD2. The germline V gene encodes CDR1 LNHDA and CDR2 SQIVND (reference sequence). The J segment lost 7 bases and the V segment lost 5 bases, leaving 3 bases of the junction unmatched. There are 14 residues in the CDR3. CDR3 region: CASSSGLAGNEQFF. Written as DNA, the CDR3 is TGTGCCAGTAGTTCTGGACTAGCGGGGAATGAGCAGTTCTTC.

The J gene is TRBJ1-1, the V gene TRBV7-2; D is uncertain. Per the germline V gene, CDR1 is SGHTA and CDR2 is FQGNSA. This CDR3 spans 14 amino acids. V was shortened by 3 bases and J by 3 bases, with 11 bases between the two germline ends. DNA for the CDR3: TGTGCCAGCAGCTTTTTATCACTGGACACTGAAGCTTTCTTT. This codes for CASSFLSLDTEAFF. The full variable domain, in which reference TRBV7-2 and TRBJ1-1 provide the parts outside the CDR3, is GAGVSQSPSNKVTEKGKDVELRCDPISGHTALYWYRQSLGQGLEFLIYFQGNSAPDKSGLPSDRFSAERTGGSVSTLTIQRTQQEDSAVYLCASSFLSLDTEAFFGQGTRLTVV.

CDR3 in amino acids: CASSEGGGSGTLPYEQYF. The DNA for the CDR3 is TGTGCCAGCAGCGAGGGAGGGGGTAGCGGGACGCTTCCTTACGAGCAGTACTTC. V is TRBV9 and J is TRBJ2-7; 8 bases align to TRBD2. The junction had 18 bases not matched to a gene; V was cut back by 3 bases and J by 4 bases. The CDR3 length is 18 residues. The germline CDR1 and CDR2 sequences are SGDLS and YYNGEE.